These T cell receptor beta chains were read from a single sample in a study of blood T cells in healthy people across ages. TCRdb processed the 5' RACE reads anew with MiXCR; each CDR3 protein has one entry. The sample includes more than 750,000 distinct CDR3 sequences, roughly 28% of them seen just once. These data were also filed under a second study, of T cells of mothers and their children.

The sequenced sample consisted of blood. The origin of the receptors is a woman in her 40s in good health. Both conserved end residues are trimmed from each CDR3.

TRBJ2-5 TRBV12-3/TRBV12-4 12 ASSLSRSQETQY
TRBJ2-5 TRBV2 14 ASSEPVRGLEETQY
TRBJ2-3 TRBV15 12 ATSRVVQSDTQY
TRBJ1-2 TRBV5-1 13 ASSLGGAGGYGYT
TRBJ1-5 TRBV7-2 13 ASSTQGAGNQPQH
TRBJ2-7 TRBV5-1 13 ASSLGLVGTYEQY
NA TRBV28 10 ANSLLGYEQY
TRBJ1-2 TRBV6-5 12 ASKLGGTNYGYT
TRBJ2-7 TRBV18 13 ASSPTGAFGYEQY
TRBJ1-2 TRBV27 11 ASSFRDRASYT
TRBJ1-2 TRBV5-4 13 ASSWETDRHYGYT
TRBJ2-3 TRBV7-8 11 ASNGGLTDTQY
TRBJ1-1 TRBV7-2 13 ASSLARSFPPKAF
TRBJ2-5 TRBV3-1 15 ASSQDLGTGAGETQY
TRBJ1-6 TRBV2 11 ASSPAKNSPLH
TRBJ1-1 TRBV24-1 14 ATTGQGTMGNTEAF
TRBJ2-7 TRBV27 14 ASSLYYRGMFYEQY
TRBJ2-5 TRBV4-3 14 ASSRSLAGGQETQY
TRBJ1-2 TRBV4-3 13 ASSHRDTGDYGYT
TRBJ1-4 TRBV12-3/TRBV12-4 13 ASSSRAGGNEKLF
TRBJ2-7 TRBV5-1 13 ASSLVTSSSYEQY
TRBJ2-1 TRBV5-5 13 ASSSPRTVLNEQF
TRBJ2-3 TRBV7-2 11 ASSSNSGDTQY
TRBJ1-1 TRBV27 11 ASRLEWGGEAF
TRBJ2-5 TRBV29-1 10 SVAWARETQY
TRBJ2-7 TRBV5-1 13 ASSRIDRDSYEQY
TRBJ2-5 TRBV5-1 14 ASRPGLAEYQETQY
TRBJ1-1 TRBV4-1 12 ASSPAQEVTEAF
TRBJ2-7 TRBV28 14 ANSLLTGLSSYEQY
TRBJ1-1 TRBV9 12 ASSVALGTTEAF
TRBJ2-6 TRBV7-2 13 ASSRRAFEANVLT
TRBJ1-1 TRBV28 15 ASTSFWKGAMNTEAF
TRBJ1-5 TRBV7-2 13 ASSLDRGFNQPQH
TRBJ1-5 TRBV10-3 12 AISQTGYNQPQH
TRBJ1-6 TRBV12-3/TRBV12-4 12 ASSSTLSGSPLH
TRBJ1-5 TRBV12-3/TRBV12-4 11 ASSIQVNQPQH